This T cell receptor (beta chain) comes out of a study of human T cells and chemical hapten exposure. As for the study in general: Small discrepancies in pooled library volume mainly accounted for the varying TCR yields per sample.

Whole-study results and caveats: Clustering by CDR3 similarity yielded significantly more large clusters from expanded TCRs than controls.

On this clonotype: Its antigen is not identified.

Time point in this sample: patch test 1, 2 weeks after DPC sensitization. Treatment given: therapeutic diphenylcyclopropenone sensitization with weekly scalp DPC. The study extracted total RNA from unfractionated whole blood. Within the library, unique molecular identifiers were attached to each individual cDNA molecule. TCRdb reprocessed the RACE reads with MiXCR, giving one entry per CDR3 protein. This table has 40,000 to 65,000 distinct CDR3 sequences, approximately 11% appearing once. J was trimmed by 7 bases and V by 5 bases; bases with no gene match: 10. The CDR3 is made up of 16 amino acids. Looked up from germline, CDR1 is MGHRA and CDR2 is YSYEKL.

This clonotype was obtained from a middle-aged woman with alopecia areata. Some clones in this sample may be carry-over from other donors' samples. The sample consisted of whole blood, taken in connection with sensitization to the hapten diphenylcyclopropenone (DPC). The chain recombines TRBV4-1 with TRBJ1-6; TRBD1 aligns across 8 bases. DNA for the CDR3: TGCGCCAGCAGCAGAAACGCCGGACAGGGCAATTCACCCCTCCACTTT. It encodes CASSRNAGQGNSPLHF.